This T cell receptor beta chain was captured by sequencing in a study of blood T cell repertoires in COVID-19 (dated by TCRdb to about 2020). Regarding the complete study: Collaborator samples came from the United States, Italy and Spain and covered acute and convalescent phases of COVID-19. A freely available public database, intended as a resource for researchers studying the immune response to SARS-CoV-2, is where the repertoires were released. Samples came from the ongoing ImmuneRACE study (first 160 participants) plus 1,254 subjects from 6 global collaborators. The prospective study material was composed of cDNA or gDNA derived from T cells, B-cell-depleted T cells, or PBMCs. HLA class I and class II types, where available, came from metadata supplied by the sample provider rather than from assay-based typing. Subjects who had been exposed to COVID-19, were actively infected with it, or had recovered from it provided the deeply sampled blood TCRbeta repertoires that made up the dataset. The sample metadata nearly always contained a de-identified subject ID, COVID-19 status, age in years and sex. Broader findings and caveats from the paper: The quantity of clinical and demographic metadata differed by source and by participant and was supplied without curation.

Points on this clone: Its antigen target is currently unknown. No base quality values were provided; no much bigger clone lies one nucleotide off.

Collaborating institutions collected whole blood in K2EDTA tubes following their own protocols. For TCRbeta analysis, collaborator samples were shipped as frozen whole blood, as isolated PBMCs, or as DNA extracted from either sample type. TCRbeta CDR3 regions were amplified from genomic DNA using the immunoSEQ Assay, a bias-controlled multiplex PCR. From the authors' description of their analysis: Nucleated cell counts per sample were estimated from amplification of reference gene primers within the assay. Sequence reads were collapsed and filtered to measure the absolute abundance of every unique TCRbeta CDR3 rearrangement. For each sample, productive Simpson clonality was calculated as the square root of Simpson's diversity index across productive rearrangements. Entries here come from immuneACCESS through TCRdb and include only in-frame sequences with V and J called. Some clones fail to appear in such tables; in the studies checked, an unresolved V gene covers under half of the shortfall, and the cause of the remainder is unknown. Clonal size and the V and J genes are those of that table, whereas D and trimming came from the DNA. Within this sample are under 75,000 clones, with approximately 85% of them counted one time only. Clones ranked in the top ten supply roughly 3.5% of the sample.

Between the V and J ends, shortened by 6 bases and 6 bases respectively, the junction contains 10 bases. Counted from cysteine to phenylalanine, this CDR3 has 12 amino acids. The DNA shown is the 36-base CDR3, in frame from base 1. CDR1 and CDR2 (SGHRS, YFSETQ) derive from the germline V gene. The chain was built from TRBV5-1 and TRBJ2-1; perhaps TRBD1 is the D gene, with 6 bases matching. This TCR came from a man aged 50-60 years with active COVID-19. Sequencing used peripheral blood. This receptor carries the CDR3 CASTKQGNEQFF. The DNA sequence is TGCGCCAGCACCAAACAGGGCAATGAGCAGTTCTTC.